This T cell receptor beta chain was recorded in a study of cytomegalovirus exposure and HLA in healthy donors. The PCR was carried out with 60 Vbeta primers and 13 Jbeta primers. Measured with immunoSEQ multiplex PCR; TCRdb has only the in-frame clones, and not every one. Of 70,000 to 85,000 clones listed, roughly 64% are singletons. As to this clone: The antigen is not known.

The study's findings and limits: Association of a missense DCLRE1C variant with TCR beta V- and J-gene trimming was reported in a later analysis.

CDR1 is SGHNT, CDR2 YYREEE, per germline (reference sequence). V lost 3 bases, J lost 1 base, and 7 bases stayed unmatched. The CDR3 spans 16 residues. Those who donated were healthy bone marrow donors. This TCR derives from a young man in good health and CMV-seropositive. The sequenced sample was PBMCs. The rearrangement joins TRBV5-4 to TRBJ2-3, with TRBD2 matching over 8 bases. CDR3 in amino acids: CASSWATSVGTDTQYF. In nucleotides, the CDR3 is TGTGCCAGCAGCTGGGCGACTAGCGTCGGCACAGATACGCAGTATTTT.